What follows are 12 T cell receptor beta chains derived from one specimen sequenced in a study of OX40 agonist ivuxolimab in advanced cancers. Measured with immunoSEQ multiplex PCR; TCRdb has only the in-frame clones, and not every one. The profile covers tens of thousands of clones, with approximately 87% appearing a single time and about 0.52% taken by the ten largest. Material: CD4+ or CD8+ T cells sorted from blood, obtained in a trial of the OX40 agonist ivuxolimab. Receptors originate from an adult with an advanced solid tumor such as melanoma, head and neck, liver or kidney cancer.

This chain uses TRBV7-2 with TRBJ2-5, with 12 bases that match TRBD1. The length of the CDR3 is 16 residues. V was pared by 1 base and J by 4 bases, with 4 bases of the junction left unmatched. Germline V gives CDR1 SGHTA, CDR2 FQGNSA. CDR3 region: CASSLGGTGGLETQYF. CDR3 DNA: TGTGCCAGCAGCTTAGGGGGGACAGGGGGCTTAGAGACCCAGTACTTC.

CDR3 amino acids: CASRPQSGGGQPQHF. The CDR3 DNA reads TGTGCCAGTAGGCCCCAATCAGGGGGCGGTCAGCCCCAGCATTTT. The chain combines TRBV19 with TRBJ1-5; 8 bases match TRBD1. The V and J ends lost 6 bases and 6 bases, in that order; junction bases with no gene match: 10. CDR3 length equals 15 residues. Germline V gives CDR1 LNHDA, CDR2 SQIVND (reference sequence).

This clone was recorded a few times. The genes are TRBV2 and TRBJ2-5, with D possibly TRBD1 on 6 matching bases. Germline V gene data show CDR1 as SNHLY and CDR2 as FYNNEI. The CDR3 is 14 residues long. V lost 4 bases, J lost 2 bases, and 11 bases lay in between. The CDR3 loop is CASSVGHYQETQYF. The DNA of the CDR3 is TGTGCCAGCAGTGTGGGACATTATCAAGAGACCCAGTACTTC.

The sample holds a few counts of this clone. The CDR3 DNA is TGCGCCAGCAGCCGGGGACAGGTTGCCTACGAGCAGTACTTC. It yields the protein CASSRGQVAYEQYF. The chain recombines TRBV5-1 with TRBJ2-7, with 8 bases that match TRBD1. The V gene's germline CDR1 is SGHRS and CDR2 YFSETQ. After removal of 4 bases from V and 2 bases from J, the junction contained 5 bases not matched to a gene. This CDR3 is 14 amino acids long.

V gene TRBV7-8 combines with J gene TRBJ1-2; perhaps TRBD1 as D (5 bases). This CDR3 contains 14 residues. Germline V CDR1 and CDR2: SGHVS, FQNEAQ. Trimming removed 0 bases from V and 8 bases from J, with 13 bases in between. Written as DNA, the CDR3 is TGTGCCAGCAGCTTAGCTTCGGGGGTGCAAGGCTACACCTTC. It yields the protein CASSLASGVQGYTF.

CDR3 in amino acids: CASSQDRRREAFF. The DNA for the CDR3 is TGTGCCAGCAGCCAAGACCGTCGTCGTGAAGCTTTCTTT. The rearrangement uses TRBV14 and TRBJ1-1; D unresolved. The CDR3 spans 13 residues. CDR1 and CDR2 from the germline V gene are SGHDN and FVKESK. Trimming took 0 bases from V and 7 from J, leaving 9 bases between them.

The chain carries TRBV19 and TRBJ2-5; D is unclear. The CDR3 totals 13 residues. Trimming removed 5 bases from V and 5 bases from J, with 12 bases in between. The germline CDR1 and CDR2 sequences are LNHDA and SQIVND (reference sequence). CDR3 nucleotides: TGTGCCAGTAGTGTGACCACCGGGGAGACCCAGTACTTC. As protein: CASSVTTGETQYF.

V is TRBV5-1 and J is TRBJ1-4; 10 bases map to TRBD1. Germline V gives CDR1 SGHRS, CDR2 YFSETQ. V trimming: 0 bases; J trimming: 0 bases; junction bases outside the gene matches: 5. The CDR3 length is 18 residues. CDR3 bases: TGCGCCAGCAGCTTGGGACTTGGACAGGGGGCAACTAATGAAAAACTGTTTTTT. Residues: CASSLGLGQGATNEKLFF.

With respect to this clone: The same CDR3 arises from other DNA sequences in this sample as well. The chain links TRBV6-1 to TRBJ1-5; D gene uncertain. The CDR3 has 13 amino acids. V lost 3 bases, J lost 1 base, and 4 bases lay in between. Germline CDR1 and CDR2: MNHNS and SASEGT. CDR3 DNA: TGTGCCAGCAGTGAGGTGAGCAATCAGCCCCAGCATTTT. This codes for CASSEVSNQPQHF.

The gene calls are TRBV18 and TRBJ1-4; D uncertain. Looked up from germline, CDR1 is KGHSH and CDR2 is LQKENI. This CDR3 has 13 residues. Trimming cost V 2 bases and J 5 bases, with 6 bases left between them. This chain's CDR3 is CASSPGGNEKLFF. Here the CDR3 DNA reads TGTGCCAGCTCACCAGGCGGAAATGAAAAACTGTTTTTT.

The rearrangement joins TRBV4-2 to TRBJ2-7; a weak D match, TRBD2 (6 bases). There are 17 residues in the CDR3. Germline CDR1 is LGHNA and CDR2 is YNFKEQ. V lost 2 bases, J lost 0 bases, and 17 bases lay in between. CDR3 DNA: TGTGCCAGCAGCCAACGGGTGGGCGGGGTGAGCTCCTACGAGCAGTACTTC. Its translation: CASSQRVGGVSSYEQYF.

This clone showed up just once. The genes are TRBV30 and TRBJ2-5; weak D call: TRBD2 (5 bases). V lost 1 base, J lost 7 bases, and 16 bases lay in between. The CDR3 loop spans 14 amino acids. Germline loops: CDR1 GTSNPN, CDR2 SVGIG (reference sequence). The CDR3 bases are TGTGCCTGGAGTGCAGGCTCCCTACGGGGGACCCAGTACTTC. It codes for CAWSAGSLRGTQYF.